Below, 17 T cell receptor beta chains from the same sample are listed, as sequenced in a study of blood T cell repertoires in COVID-19. Data came from immunoSEQ multiplex PCR; TCRdb stores just in-frame clones and leaves some out. The table has about 210,000 clones, 84% seen once. Sequences were obtained from peripheral blood. The receptors derive from a man aged 50-60 years with active or convalescent COVID-19.

The chain joins TRBV5-6 to TRBJ1-2, with 7 bases that match TRBD1. Trimming cost V 3 bases and J 8 bases; bases outside gene matches: 1. The CDR3 has 11 amino acids. Looked up from germline, CDR1 is SGHDT and CDR2 is YYEEEE. The CDR3 protein is CASSSTGGYTF. The CDR3 region has the DNA TGTGCCAGCAGCTCGACAGGGGGCTACACCTTC.

The chain combines TRBV28 with TRBJ1-4; no clear D gene. This CDR3 is 15 amino acids long. CDR1 is MDHEN, CDR2 SYDVKM, per germline. V was pared by 4 bases and J by 8 bases, with 17 bases between. The CDR3 sequence is CASSSLTERREKLFF. In DNA, the CDR3 is TGTGCCAGCAGTTCCTTGACGGAGCGTCGGGAAAAACTGTTTTTT.

This clone was found a few times. Different DNA sequences within this sample yield the same CDR3. The rearrangement links TRBV9 to TRBJ1-6, with 9 bases fitting TRBD1. The germline V gene encodes CDR1 SGDLS and CDR2 YYNGEE. J lost 7 bases, V lost 0 bases, and 2 bases had no gene match. The CDR3 sequence is 15 residues long. The CDR3 is CASSVDGQGNSPLHF. CDR3 DNA sequence: TGTGCCAGCAGCGTAGATGGACAGGGGAATTCACCCCTCCACTTT.

The V and J genes are TRBV2 and TRBJ1-2; TRBD1 is a possible D gene (5 bases). Deletions cut 6 bases from V and 0 bases from J, with 11 bases between. Germline V gene sequence: CDR1 SNHLY, CDR2 FYNNEI. This CDR3 region has 14 residues. The CDR3 DNA reads as TGTGCCAGCAGGGCGACAGAAGCTAACTATGGCTACACCTTC. Its protein is CASRATEANYGYTF.

V and J are TRBV4-2 and TRBJ2-2, with TRBD1 matching over 8 bases. With 4 bases clipped from V and 3 bases from J, the junction kept 7 bases outside the gene matches. The germline gives CDR1 LGHNA, CDR2 YNFKEQ. The CDR3 runs to 16 residues. The CDR3 spells CASSPKNRGDTGELFF. The DNA of the CDR3 is TGTGCCAGCAGCCCGAAAAACAGGGGGGACACCGGGGAGCTGTTTTTT.

About this clone itself: The same CDR3 is also encoded by other DNA sequences in this sample. V and J are TRBV4-1 and TRBJ1-5; 9 bases are shared with TRBD1. V was pared by 3 bases and J by 4 bases, with 1 base of the junction left unmatched. The CDR3 is 14 residues long. CDR1 and CDR2 (germline): MGHRA, YSYEKL. The CDR3 sequence: CASSQTGGNQPQHF. For the CDR3, the DNA is TGCGCCAGCAGCCAGACAGGGGGAAATCAGCCCCAGCATTTT.

V usage is TRBV28 and J usage is TRBJ2-1; the D gene is possibly TRBD2 (5 bases). Per germline, CDR1 MDHEN and CDR2 SYDVKM. The CDR3 consists of 15 residues. Between the trimmed V and J ends, which lost 8 bases and 7 bases, there was a span of 21 bases. CDR3 coding DNA: TGTGCCAGCGCGGGCTTGGGAAAAGGGTGGAATGAGCAGTTCTTC. It is translated as CASAGLGKGWNEQFF.

The gene calls are TRBV18 and TRBJ2-1; 11 nucleotides line up with TRBD2. This CDR3 is built from 15 residues. The V and J ends lost 6 bases and 3 bases, in that order; junction bases with no gene match: 4. The V gene's germline CDR1 is KGHSH and CDR2 LQKENI. CDR3 protein: CASSVAGGVYNEQFF. In nucleotides, the CDR3 is TGTGCCAGCTCCGTAGCGGGGGGGGTCTACAATGAGCAGTTCTTC.

A few counts support this clone. The V gene is TRBV7-9, the J gene TRBJ2-1, with 10 bases identical to TRBD1. Germline assignment: CDR1 SEHNR and CDR2 FQNEAQ (reference sequence). CDR3 size: 16 residues. With 4 bases clipped from V and 9 bases from J, the junction kept 12 bases outside the gene matches. The CDR3 is CASSSSGTGVRSEQFF. The CDR3, as DNA: TGTGCCAGCAGCTCCTCCGGGACAGGGGTTCGGAGTGAGCAGTTCTTC.

The chain carries TRBV5-1 and TRBJ2-3, with 9 bases fitting TRBD2. The germline V gene encodes CDR1 SGHRS and CDR2 YFSETQ. The CDR3 loop spans 17 amino acids. Trimming cost V 0 bases and J 4 bases; bases outside gene matches: 9. The CDR3 DNA reads as TGCGCCAGCAGCTTGGGTTGGCTAGCGGGAAGTCCAGATACGCAGTATTTT. Its protein is CASSLGWLAGSPDTQYF. The complete variable domain, with remaining parts taken from reference TRBV5-1 and TRBJ2-3, reads KAGVTQTPRYLIKTRGQQVTLSCSPISGHRSVSWYQQTPGQGLQFLFEYFSETQRNKGNFPGRFSGRQFSNSRSEMNVSTLELGDSALYLCASSLGWLAGSPDTQYFGPGTRLTVL.

The chain uses TRBV11-2 and TRBJ2-2; unclear D gene. V was cut by 4 bases and J by 3 bases, with 9 bases left in between. The CDR3 runs 14 residues. CDR1 and CDR2 (germline): SGHAT, FQNNGV. The DNA of the CDR3 is TGTGCCAGCAGCTCCCCACGGGACACCGGGGAGCTGTTTTTT. It specifies CASSSPRDTGELFF.

The V gene is TRBV28, the J gene TRBJ2-3; 8 bases align to TRBD2. The CDR3 runs 16 residues. V shed 4 bases and J 3 bases; nucleotides not matched to a gene: 9. CDR1 is MDHEN and CDR2 is SYDVKM in the germline V gene. In nucleotides, the CDR3 is TGTGCCAGCAGTTCCCCTCGGGGGGGGAATACAGATACGCAGTATTTT. Its translation: CASSSPRGGNTDTQYF.

The chain uses TRBV28 and TRBJ1-4; a possible D gene is TRBD1 (6 bases). V lost 6 bases to trimming and J lost 8 bases, with 19 bases between them. CDR3 length: 15 amino acids. Per germline, CDR1 MDHEN and CDR2 SYDVKM. Written as DNA, the CDR3 is TGTGCCAGCAGCAATGGGGGACAAACTTTGGAAAAACTGTTTTTT. It translates to CASSNGGQTLEKLFF. The full variable domain, its missing parts supplied by reference TRBV28 and TRBJ1-4, is DVKVTQSSRYLVKRTGEKVFLECVQDMDHENMFWYRQDPGLGLRLIYFSYDVKMKEKGDIPEGYSVSREKKERFSLILESASTNQTSMYLCASSNGGQTLEKLFFGSGTQLSVL.

This chain joins TRBV11-2 and TRBJ2-1; 7 bases fit TRBD2. This CDR3 has 14 residues. Germline values: CDR1 SGHAT, CDR2 FQNNGV. V lost 8 bases and J lost 1; bases outside the gene matches: 5. CDR3: CASQTSVSYNEQFF. DNA of the CDR3: TGTGCCAGCCAAACTAGCGTATCCTACAATGAGCAGTTCTTC.

V and J are TRBV19 and TRBJ2-7; D may be TRBD1 (5 bases). This CDR3 region has 12 residues. Germline V gene data show CDR1 as LNHDA and CDR2 as SQIVND (reference sequence). The V end was cut by 3 bases, the J end by 8 bases, with 11 bases between. The CDR3 nucleotides read TGTGCCAGTAGTATTGCAGGGTCACAGCAGTACTTC. This codes for CASSIAGSQQYF.

The genes are TRBV5-1 and TRBJ2-1; 9 nucleotides match TRBD1. Germline CDR1 SGHRS, CDR2 YFSETQ. The CDR3 is 14 residues long. Trimming removed 4 bases from V and 8 bases from J; junction bases left unmatched: 7. In nucleotides, the CDR3 is TGCGCCAGCAGCCGGGACAGGGTTTCCGATGAGCAGTTCTTC. Translating it yields CASSRDRVSDEQFF.

This chain uses TRBV5-1 with TRBJ1-1, with D perhaps matching TRBD1 (6 bases). This CDR3 contains 17 residues. Germline assignment: CDR1 SGHRS and CDR2 YFSETQ. V was trimmed by 0 bases and J by 0 bases, leaving 15 bases between them. CDR3 coding DNA: TGCGCCAGCAGCTTGGGATTGCCGGGACATCTGAACACTGAAGCTTTCTTT. Translated: CASSLGLPGHLNTEAFF.